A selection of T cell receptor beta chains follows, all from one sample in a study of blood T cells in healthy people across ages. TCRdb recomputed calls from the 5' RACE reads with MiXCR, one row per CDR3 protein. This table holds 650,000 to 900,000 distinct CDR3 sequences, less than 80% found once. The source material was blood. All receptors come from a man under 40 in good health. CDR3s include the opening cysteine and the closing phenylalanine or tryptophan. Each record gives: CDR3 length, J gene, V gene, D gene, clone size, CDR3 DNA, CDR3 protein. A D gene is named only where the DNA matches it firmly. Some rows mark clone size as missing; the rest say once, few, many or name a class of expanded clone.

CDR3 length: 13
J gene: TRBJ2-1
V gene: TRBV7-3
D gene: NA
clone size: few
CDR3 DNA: TGTGCCAGCAGCATGACGCCAGACAATGAGCAGTTCTTC
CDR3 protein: CASSMTPDNEQFF

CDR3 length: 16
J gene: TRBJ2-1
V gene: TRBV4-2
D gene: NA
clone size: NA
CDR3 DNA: TGTGCCAGCAGCCAAGATCCCAGGGGCTCCTACAATGAGCAGTTCTTC
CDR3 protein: CASSQDPRGSYNEQFF

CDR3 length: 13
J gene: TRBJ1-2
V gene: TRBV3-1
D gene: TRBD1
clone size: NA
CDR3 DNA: TGTACCAGCAGCCAAGGACAGGGTCATGGCTACACCTTC
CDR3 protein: CTSSQGQGHGYTF

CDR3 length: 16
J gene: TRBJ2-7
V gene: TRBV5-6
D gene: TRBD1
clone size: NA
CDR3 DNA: TGTGCCAGCAGCCCCCGCACAGGGGGCAGGTCCTACGAGCAGTACTTC
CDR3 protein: CASSPRTGGRSYEQYF

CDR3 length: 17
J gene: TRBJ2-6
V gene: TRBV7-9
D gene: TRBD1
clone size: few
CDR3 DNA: TGTGCCAGCAGCGGGACAGGGTATACCTCTGGGGCCAACGTCCTGACTTTC
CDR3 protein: CASSGTGYTSGANVLTF

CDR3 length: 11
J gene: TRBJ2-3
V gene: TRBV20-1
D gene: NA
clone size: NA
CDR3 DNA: TGCAGTCAGTTCGGGGGCACTACGCAGTATTTT
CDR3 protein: CSQFGGTTQYF

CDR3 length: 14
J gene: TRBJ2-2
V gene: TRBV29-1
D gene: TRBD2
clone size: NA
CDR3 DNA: TGCAGCGTTGAATTAGCGGGTACCACCGGGGAGCTGTTTTTT
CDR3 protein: CSVELAGTTGELFF

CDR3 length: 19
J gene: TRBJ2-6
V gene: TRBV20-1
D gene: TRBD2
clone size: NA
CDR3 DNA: TGCAGTGCTAGAGATTGGGCTAGCGGGCGACGCTCTGGGGCCAACGTCCTGACTTTC
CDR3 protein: CSARDWASGRRSGANVLTF

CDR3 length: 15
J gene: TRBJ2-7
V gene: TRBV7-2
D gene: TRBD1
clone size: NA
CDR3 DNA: TGTGCCAGCAGGTCCGCCGGGACAGGTGTCCACGAGCAGTACTTC
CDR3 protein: CASRSAGTGVHEQYF

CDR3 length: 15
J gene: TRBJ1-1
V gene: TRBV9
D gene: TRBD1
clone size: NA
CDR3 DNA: TGTGCCAGCAGCGGACGACAGGGAGGAGACACTGAAGCTTTCTTT
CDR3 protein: CASSGRQGGDTEAFF

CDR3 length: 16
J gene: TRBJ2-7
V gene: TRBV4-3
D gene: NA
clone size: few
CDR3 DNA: TGCGCCAGCAGCCAAGACTCGGACTTGGCCACCTACGAGCAGTACTTC
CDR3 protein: CASSQDSDLATYEQYF

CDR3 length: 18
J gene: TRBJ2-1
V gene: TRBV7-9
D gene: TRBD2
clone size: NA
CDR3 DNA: TGTGCCAGCAGCTTCCGGTTCTTAGTAGCGGGGCCATACAATGAGCAGTTCTTC
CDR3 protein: CASSFRFLVAGPYNEQFF

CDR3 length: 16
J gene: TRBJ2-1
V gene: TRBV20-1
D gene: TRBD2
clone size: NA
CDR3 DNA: TGCAGTGCTAGAGATAATGACGGGGGGGCCGTTGGTGAGCAGTTCTTC
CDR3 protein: CSARDNDGGAVGEQFF

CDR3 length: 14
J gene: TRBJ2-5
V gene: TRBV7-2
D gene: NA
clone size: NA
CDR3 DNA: TGTGCCAGCAGCTTACTGCGGGGCAAGGAGACCCAGTACTTC
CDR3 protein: CASSLLRGKETQYF

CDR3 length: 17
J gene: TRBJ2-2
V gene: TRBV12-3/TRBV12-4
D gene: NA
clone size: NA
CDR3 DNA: TGTGCCAGCATCCTCTTCCGGCTGGGAGGAGAGACCGGGGAGCTGTTTTTT
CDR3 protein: CASILFRLGGETGELFF

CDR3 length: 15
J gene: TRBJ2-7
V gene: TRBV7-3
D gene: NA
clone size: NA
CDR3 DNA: TGTGCCAGCAGCTCGGACAGCTCGCCGCCCAACGAGCAGTACTTC
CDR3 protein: CASSSDSSPPNEQYF

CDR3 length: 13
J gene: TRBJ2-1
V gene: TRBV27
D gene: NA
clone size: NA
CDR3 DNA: TGTGCCACTAAACGGGACCCTGGGAATGAGCAGTTCTTC
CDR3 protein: CATKRDPGNEQFF

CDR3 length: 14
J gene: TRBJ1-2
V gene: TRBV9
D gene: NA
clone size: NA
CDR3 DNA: TGTGCCAGCAGCGTAGCCACAGCGAAAGGAGGCTACACCTTC
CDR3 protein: CASSVATAKGGYTF

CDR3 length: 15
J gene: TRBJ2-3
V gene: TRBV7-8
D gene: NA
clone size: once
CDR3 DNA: TGTGCCAGCAGCTTACTTTCGGGGGATGCAGATACGCAGTATTTT
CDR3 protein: CASSLLSGDADTQYF

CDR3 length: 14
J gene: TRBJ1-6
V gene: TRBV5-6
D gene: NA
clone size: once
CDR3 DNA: TGTGCCAGTCGAGGGGTCTCCTATAATTCACCCCTCCACTTT
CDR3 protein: CASRGVSYNSPLHF

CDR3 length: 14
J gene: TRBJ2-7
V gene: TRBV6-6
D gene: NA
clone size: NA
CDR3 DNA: TGTGCCAGCAGTTACACGACAGAAAGTCACGAGCAGTACTTC
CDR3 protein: CASSYTTESHEQYF

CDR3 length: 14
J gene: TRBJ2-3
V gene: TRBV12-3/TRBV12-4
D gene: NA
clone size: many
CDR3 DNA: TGTGCCAGCAGTTTAGTACAGGGCACAGATACGCAGTATTTT
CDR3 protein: CASSLVQGTDTQYF

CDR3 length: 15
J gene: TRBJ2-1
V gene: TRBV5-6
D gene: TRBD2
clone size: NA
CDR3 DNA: TGTGCCAGCAGCTTGGGCGGACTAGAGTACAATGAGCAGTTCTTC
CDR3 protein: CASSLGGLEYNEQFF

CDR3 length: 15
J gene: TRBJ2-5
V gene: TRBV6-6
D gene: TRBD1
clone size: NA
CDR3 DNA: TGTGCCAGCAGGAAACTTAAGACAGGGACGGAGACCCAGTACTTC
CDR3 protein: CASRKLKTGTETQYF

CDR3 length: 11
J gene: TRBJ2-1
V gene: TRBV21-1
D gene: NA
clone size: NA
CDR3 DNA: TGTGCCAGCACAAGCCTTGGTGAGCAGTTCTTC
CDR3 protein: CASTSLGEQFF

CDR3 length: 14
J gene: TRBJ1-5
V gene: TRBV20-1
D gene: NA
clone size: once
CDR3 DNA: TGCAGTGCTAACCAGGGGAATAGCAATCAGCCCCAGCATTTT
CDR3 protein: CSANQGNSNQPQHF

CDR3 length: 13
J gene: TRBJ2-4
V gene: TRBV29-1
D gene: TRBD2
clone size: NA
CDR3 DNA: TGCAGCGTTGGGGGGGGACGATCAAGGGAGCAGTACTTC
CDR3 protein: CSVGGGRSREQYF

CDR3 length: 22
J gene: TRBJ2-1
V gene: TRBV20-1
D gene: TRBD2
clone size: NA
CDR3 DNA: TGCAGTGCTAGTGGTCCCGCCCGGATGACTAGCGGGGGCCGGAGCTCCTACAATGAGCAGTTCTTC
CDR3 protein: CSASGPARMTSGGRSSYNEQFF

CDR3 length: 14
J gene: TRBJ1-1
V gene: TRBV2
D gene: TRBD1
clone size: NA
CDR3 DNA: TGTGCCAGCATCCACGGACAGGGCTTAACTGAAGCTTTCTTT
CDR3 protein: CASIHGQGLTEAFF

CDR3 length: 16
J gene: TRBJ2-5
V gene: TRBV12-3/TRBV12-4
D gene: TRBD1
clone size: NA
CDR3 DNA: TGTGCCAGCAGTTTAGGTCAGGGGGCATATAACAATGAGCAGTACTTC
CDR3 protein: CASSLGQGAYNNEQYF

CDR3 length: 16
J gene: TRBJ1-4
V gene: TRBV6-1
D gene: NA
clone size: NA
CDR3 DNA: TGTGCCAGCAGTGGGGACTTTAGGGTTGAGACAGAAAAACTGTTTTTT
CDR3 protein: CASSGDFRVETEKLFF

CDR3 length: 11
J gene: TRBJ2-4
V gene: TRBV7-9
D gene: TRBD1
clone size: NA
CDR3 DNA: TGTGCCAGCAGTTCCCAGGGGGTTCAGTACTTC
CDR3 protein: CASSSQGVQYF

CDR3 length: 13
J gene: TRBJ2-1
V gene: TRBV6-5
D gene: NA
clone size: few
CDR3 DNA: TGTGCCAGCAGCACGGGCCCTTTTGAGGAGCAGTTCTTC
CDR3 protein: CASSTGPFEEQFF

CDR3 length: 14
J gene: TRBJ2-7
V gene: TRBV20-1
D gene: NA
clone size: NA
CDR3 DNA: TGCAGTGCTACCGCGGGGACGGCGCCCTACGAGCAGTACTTC
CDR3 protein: CSATAGTAPYEQYF

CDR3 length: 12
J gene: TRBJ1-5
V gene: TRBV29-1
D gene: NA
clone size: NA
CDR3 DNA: TGCAGCGTTGGGGCGATTAATCAGCCCCAGCATTTT
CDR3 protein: CSVGAINQPQHF

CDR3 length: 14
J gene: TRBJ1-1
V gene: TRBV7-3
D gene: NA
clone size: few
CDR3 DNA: TGTGCCAGCAGCACGCAGGGCGGAAACACTGAAGCTTTCTTT
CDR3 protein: CASSTQGGNTEAFF

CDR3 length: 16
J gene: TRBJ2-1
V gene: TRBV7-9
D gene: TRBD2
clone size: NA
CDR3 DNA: TGTGCCAGCCTTTCGGCGGCGGGAGCGGGGGGGGTTGAGCAGTTCTTC
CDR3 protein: CASLSAAGAGGVEQFF

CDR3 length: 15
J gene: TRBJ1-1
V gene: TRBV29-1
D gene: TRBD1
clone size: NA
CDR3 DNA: TGCAGCGTTGAGACTTTCGGGACAGGGGTCACTGAAGCTTTCTTT
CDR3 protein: CSVETFGTGVTEAFF

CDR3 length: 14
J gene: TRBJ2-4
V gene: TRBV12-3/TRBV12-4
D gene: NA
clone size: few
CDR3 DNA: TGTGCCAGCAGTTTTAGCGGTGCCAAAAACATTCAGTACTTC
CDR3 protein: CASSFSGAKNIQYF

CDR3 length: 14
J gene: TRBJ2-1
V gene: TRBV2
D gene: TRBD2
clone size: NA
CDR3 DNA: TGTGCCAGCAGCATCGGGACTAGCGGGGGCGGGCAGTTCTTC
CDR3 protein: CASSIGTSGGGQFF

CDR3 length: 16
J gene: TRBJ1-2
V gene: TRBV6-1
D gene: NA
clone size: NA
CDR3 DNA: TGTGCCAGCACTCGAGCCTCCGGGGAAGGGCACTATGGCTACACCTTC
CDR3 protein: CASTRASGEGHYGYTF

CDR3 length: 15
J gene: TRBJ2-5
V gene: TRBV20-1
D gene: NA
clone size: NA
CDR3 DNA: TGCAGTGCTAGGCACGGGACCTTCATGAGGGAGACCCAGTACTTC
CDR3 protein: CSARHGTFMRETQYF

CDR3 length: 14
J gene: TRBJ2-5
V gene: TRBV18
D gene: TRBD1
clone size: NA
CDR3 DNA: TGTGCCAGCTCGCCAAACAGGGGCGAGGAGACCCAGTACTTC
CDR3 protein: CASSPNRGEETQYF

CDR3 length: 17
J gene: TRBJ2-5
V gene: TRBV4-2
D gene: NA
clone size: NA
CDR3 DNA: TGTGCCAGCAGCCAAGATAAGAGCGGCGAAGGGACGGAGACCCAGTACTTC
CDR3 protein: CASSQDKSGEGTETQYF

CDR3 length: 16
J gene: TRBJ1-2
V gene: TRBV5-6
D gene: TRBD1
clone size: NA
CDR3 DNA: TGTGCCAGCACCCAAGGACAGGGCTCACCTGACTATGGCTACACCTTC
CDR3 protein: CASTQGQGSPDYGYTF

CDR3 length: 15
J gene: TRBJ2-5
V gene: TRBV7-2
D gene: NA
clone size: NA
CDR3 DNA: TGTGCCAGCAGCTTAGCGGGGGAGCCAGTGGAGACCCAGTACTTC
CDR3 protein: CASSLAGEPVETQYF

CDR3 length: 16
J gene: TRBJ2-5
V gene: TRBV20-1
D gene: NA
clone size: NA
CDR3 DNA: TGCAGTGCTAGAGAAGTGTATCGGCAGGGTGGGGAGACCCAGTACTTC
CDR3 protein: CSAREVYRQGGETQYF

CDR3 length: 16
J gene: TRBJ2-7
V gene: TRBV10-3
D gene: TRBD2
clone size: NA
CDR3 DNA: TGTGCCATAAAACCGGGACTAGCGGGGGGTTCCTACGAGCAGTACTTC
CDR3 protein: CAIKPGLAGGSYEQYF

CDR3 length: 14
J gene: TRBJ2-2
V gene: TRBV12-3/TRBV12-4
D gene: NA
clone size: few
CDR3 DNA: TGTGTCTCCTGGGGTGGGGGGAAAACCGGGGAGCTGTTTTTT
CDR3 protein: CVSWGGGKTGELFF

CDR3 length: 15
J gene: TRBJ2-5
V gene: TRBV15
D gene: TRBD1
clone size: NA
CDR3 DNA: TGTGCCACCAGCAGAGCTGGGACAGGCCAAGAGACCCAGTACTTC
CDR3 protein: CATSRAGTGQETQYF